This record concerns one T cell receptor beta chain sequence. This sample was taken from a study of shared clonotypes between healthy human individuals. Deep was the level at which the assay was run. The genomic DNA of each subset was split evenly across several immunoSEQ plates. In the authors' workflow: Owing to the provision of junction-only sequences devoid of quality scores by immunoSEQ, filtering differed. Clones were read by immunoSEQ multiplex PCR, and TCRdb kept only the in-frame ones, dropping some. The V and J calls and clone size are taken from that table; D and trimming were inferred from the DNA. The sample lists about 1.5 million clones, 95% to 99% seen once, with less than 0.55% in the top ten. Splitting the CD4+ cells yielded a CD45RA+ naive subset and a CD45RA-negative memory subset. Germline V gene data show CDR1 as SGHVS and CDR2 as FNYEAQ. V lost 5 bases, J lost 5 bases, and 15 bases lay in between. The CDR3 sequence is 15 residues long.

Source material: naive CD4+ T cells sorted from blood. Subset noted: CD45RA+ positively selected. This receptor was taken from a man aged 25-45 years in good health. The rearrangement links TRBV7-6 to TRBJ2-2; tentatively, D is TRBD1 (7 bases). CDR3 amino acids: CASSARQGGTGELFF. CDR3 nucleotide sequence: TGTGCCAGCAGCGCAAGACAGGGAGGTACCGGGGAGCTGTTTTTT.